In this sample, the clone carrying this T cell receptor (beta chain) turned up many times. Antigen specificity is unknown. This CDR3 is built from 14 residues. In germline, CDR1 is SNHLY, CDR2 FYNNEI. V shed 1 base and J shed 6 bases, with 13 bases lying between them. This sample stems from a study of T cells in Graves' hyperthyroidism and ophthalmopathy. Study results and limitations: Most thyroid clonotypes with frequency above 0.001 were detected in blood.

Amplification yielded TCR beta CDR3 regions, with RNA transcripts as the source. First-round RT-PCR targeting the TCR CDR3 was performed with the HTBI primer set. TCRdb analysed the multiplex PCR reads with MiXCR anew, one entry per CDR3 protein. Of hundreds of thousands of distinct CDR3 sequences in the sample, about 24% were seen once. Patients having uncontrolled infection, another autoimmune disease, pregnancy or lactation were not included. The clonotype originates from a woman aged 40 to 50 with Graves' ophthalmopathy. Input material: blood. This sequence joins TRBV2 and TRBJ2-7; D remains ambiguous. Written as DNA, the CDR3 is TGTGCCAGCAGTGAAGGTGGCAGCAAGGCCGAGCAGTACTTC. The encoded protein is CASSEGGSKAEQYF.